This T cell receptor beta chain was captured by sequencing in a study of OX40 agonist ivuxolimab in advanced cancers. Looking at the study overall: Ivuxolimab, an agonistic anti-OX40 (CD134) antibody, was given to patients. Patients were around 83% male with ages roughly 20 to 90, mean around 61. Study-wide findings and caveats: It was also the case that some nonresponders had low normalized T-cell clonal expansion.

Sequencing was performed with immunoSEQ multiplex PCR; in TCRdb, only in-frame clones are kept and a portion is missing. The sample includes fewer than 80,000 clones, 85% of them seen just once. About this clone itself: Antigen specificity is unknown.

The germline V gene encodes CDR1 SGHDT and CDR2 YYEEEE. Trimming cost V 3 bases and J 8 bases, with 14 bases left between them. CDR3 length: 13 amino acids. The chain links TRBV5-6 to TRBJ1-2, with D possibly matching TRBD1 (6 bases). This specimen consisted of CD4+ or CD8+ T cells sorted from blood, obtained in a trial of the OX40 agonist ivuxolimab. The receptor was isolated from an adult with an advanced solid tumor such as melanoma, head and neck, liver or kidney cancer. This CDR3 reads CASSYRVTRGYTF. CDR3 sequence (DNA): TGTGCCAGCAGCTACAGGGTGACTAGGGGCTACACCTTC.